This T cell receptor (beta chain) stems from a study of blood T cell repertoires in COVID-19. Assay: immunoSEQ multiplex PCR; the TCRdb copy retains only in-frame clones and omits some. Of approximately 90,000 clones in the sample, around 87% were seen once. The CDR3 length is 13 residues. Trimming removed 5 bases at V and 6 bases at J, with 13 bases between. Germline values: CDR1 SGHAT, CDR2 FQDESV (reference sequence). The sample comprised peripheral blood. The chain combines TRBV11-1 with TRBJ1-2, with D tentatively TRBD1 (6 bases). The clonotype was recovered from a human donor in a cohort sampled during active COVID-19. CDR3 nucleotide sequence: TGTGCCAGCAGCGCCAACAGGGACCATGGCTACACCTTC. Amino acid sequence: CASSANRDHGYTF. The full variable domain, its missing parts supplied by reference TRBV11-1 and TRBJ1-2, is EAEVAQSPRYKITEKSQAVAFWCDPISGHATLYWYRQILGQGPELLVQFQDESVVDDSQLPKDRFSAERLKGVDSTLKIQPAELGDSAMYLCASSANRDHGYTFGSGTRLTVV.